The 6 T cell receptor beta chains below were found in one sample sequenced in a study of blood T cell repertoires in COVID-19. Libraries were prepared by immunoSEQ multiplex PCR; TCRdb keeps only in-frame clonotypes and omits some of them. The table includes roughly 150,000 clones, about 92% detected once. Sequencing was done on a sample of peripheral blood. These receptors came from a man aged 55-75 years with active or convalescent COVID-19.

The chain joins TRBV7-9 to TRBJ1-6; no clear D. Germline loops: CDR1 SEHNR, CDR2 FQNEAQ (reference sequence). This CDR3 has 12 residues. The V gene lost 5 bases and the J gene lost 15 bases, with 14 bases spanning the gap. CDR3 amino acids: CASSDPTEHLHF. The CDR3 DNA is TGTGCCAGCAGCGATCCTACAGAGCACCTCCACTTT.

The genes are TRBV6-1 and TRBJ1-1; a possible D gene is TRBD1 (5 bases). Germline CDR1 is MNHNS and CDR2 is SASEGT. Between the trimmed V and J ends, which lost 2 bases and 5 bases, there was a span of 12 bases. CDR3 length: 14 residues. CDR3 region: CASSEWQGGTEAFF. CDR3 nucleotide sequence: TGTGCCAGCAGTGAATGGCAGGGAGGGACTGAAGCTTTCTTT.

The V gene is TRBV19, the J gene TRBJ1-2; possibly TRBD1 for D (5 bases). Trimming took 8 bases from V and 1 from J, leaving 5 bases between them. The CDR3 is 11 amino acids. Germline CDR1 LNHDA, CDR2 SQIVND (reference sequence). CDR3 in amino acids: CASQGNYGYTF. The CDR3 nucleotides read TGTGCCAGTCAGGGTAACTATGGCTACACCTTC.

The chain employs TRBV6-5 and TRBJ2-1; the match to TRBD2 covers 8 bases. Unmatched junction bases numbered 4, after V lost 7 bases and J lost 2 bases. This CDR3 comprises 14 residues. Germline assignment: CDR1 MNHEY and CDR2 SVGAGI. CDR3 in amino acids: CASTAGGTYNEQFF. The CDR3 bases are TGTGCCAGCACGGCGGGGGGTACCTACAATGAGCAGTTCTTC.

This sequence joins TRBV11-2 and TRBJ2-1, with D possibly matching TRBD1 (6 bases). The germline V gene has CDR1 SGHAT and CDR2 FQNNGV. The V end lost 5 bases, the J end lost 4 bases, and 12 bases lay between the germline ends. This CDR3 has 14 amino acids. In DNA form, the CDR3 reads TGTGCCAGCAGCCGAATACAGGGATACAATGAGCAGTTCTTC. This codes for CASSRIQGYNEQFF.

The table lists this clone with a count of one. This rearrangement joins TRBV19 to TRBJ1-5, with 7 bases matching TRBD1. The CDR3 runs 14 residues. Looked up from germline, CDR1 is LNHDA and CDR2 is SQIVND (reference sequence). V shed 2 bases, J shed 7 bases, and the junction held 5 bases outside the gene matches. CDR3 loop: CASSIMAGGQPQHF. The CDR3 nucleotides are TGTGCCAGTAGTATAATGGCAGGGGGACAGCCCCAGCATTTT.